Shown below are 9 T cell receptor beta chains from a single sample sequenced in a study of blood T cell repertoires in COVID-19. Clones were sequenced by immunoSEQ multiplex PCR, and TCRdb holds only the in-frame ones, with some missing. Of roughly 180,000 clones in the sample, about 82% were seen once. The source material was peripheral blood. All receptors derive from a woman aged 25 to 39 with acute or convalescent COVID-19.

The chain has TRBV5-4 and TRBJ2-7, with a weak D call TRBD1 (5 bases). The length of the CDR3 is 14 residues. Germline V CDR1 and CDR2: SGHNT, YYREEE (reference sequence). V was pared by 0 bases and J by 3 bases, with 10 bases between. The CDR3 DNA follows: TGTGCCAGCAGCTTGGTGGGGCGGAGCTACGAGCAGTACTTC. Translated, it gives CASSLVGRSYEQYF.

The gene calls are TRBV29-1 and TRBJ2-1; 12 positions agree with TRBD2. Germline trimming cut 3 bases from V and 8 bases from J; bases unmatched to any gene: 8. The CDR3 is made up of 15 amino acids. Germline loops: CDR1 SQVTM, CDR2 ANQGSEA. The CDR3 loop reads CSVDAPSGRDDEQFF. DNA of the CDR3: TGCAGCGTTGATGCCCCTAGCGGGAGGGACGATGAGCAGTTCTTC.

The chain joins TRBV7-2 to TRBJ2-5; the match to TRBD1 covers 7 bases. This CDR3 contains 15 residues. The J segment lost 5 bases and the V segment lost 1 base, leaving 7 bases of the junction unmatched. CDR1 is SGHTA and CDR2 is FQGNSA in the germline V gene. CDR3 sequence (DNA): TGTGCCAGCAGCTTAGACTCGGCCAGGGGGGAGACCCAGTACTTC. Amino acids: CASSLDSARGETQYF.

The rearrangement uses TRBV9 and TRBJ2-2; 10 bases agree with TRBD1. J gave up 7 bases and V 5 bases, and 5 bases lay outside the gene matches. This CDR3 comprises 14 residues. From germline, CDR1 is SGDLS and CDR2 YYNGEE. CDR3 loop: CASSGTGVRGELFF. CDR3 sequence (DNA): TGTGCCAGCAGTGGGACAGGGGTACGCGGGGAGCTGTTTTTT.

This clone was detected only a few times. The chain's CDR3 is CASSFQGETQYF. CDR3 DNA: TGCGCCAGCAGCTTTCAGGGAGAGACCCAGTACTTC. The V gene is TRBV5-1, the J gene TRBJ2-5; D perhaps matches TRBD1 (5 bases). This CDR3 spans 12 amino acids. Germline values: CDR1 SGHRS, CDR2 YFSETQ. Trimming cost V 2 bases and J 4 bases, with 6 bases left between them.

The V gene is TRBV5-1, the J gene TRBJ2-5; TRBD2 agrees at 13 bases. V was clipped by 4 bases and J by 3 bases; unmatched bases: 6. Germline CDR1 is SGHRS and CDR2 is YFSETQ. This CDR3 region has 16 residues. The CDR3 nucleotides read TGCGCCAGCAGCGTTTCCGGGACTAGCGGGGAAGAGACCCAGTACTTC. Translation: CASSVSGTSGEETQYF. The variable domain in full, with the rest retrieved from reference TRBV5-1 and TRBJ2-5, is KAGVTQTPRYLIKTRGQQVTLSCSPISGHRSVSWYQQTPGQGLQFLFEYFSETQRNKGNFPGRFSGRQFSNSRSEMNVSTLELGDSALYLCASSVSGTSGEETQYFGPGTRLLVL.

The V call is TRBV7-9, the J call TRBJ2-1; D might be TRBD1 (5 bases). This CDR3 spans 14 amino acids. Per germline, CDR1 SEHNR and CDR2 FQNEAQ (reference sequence). Trimming removed 1 base at V and 5 bases at J, with 9 bases between. CDR3 sequence (DNA): TGTGCCAGCAGCTTAGTTGCGACAGACAATGAGCAGTTCTTC. This sequence encodes CASSLVATDNEQFF.

J is TRBJ1-5 and V is TRBV28, with a tentative D call TRBD1 (5 bases). V lost 7 bases, J lost 1 base, and 5 bases lay in between. CDR3 length equals 12 residues. The germline gives CDR1 MDHEN, CDR2 SYDVKM. The CDR3 nucleotides read TGTGCCAGCACAGGGAGCAATCAGCCCCAGCATTTT. Its protein product is CASTGSNQPQHF.

The chain couples TRBV28 to TRBJ1-3; D is ambiguous. V shed 6 bases and J shed 0 bases, with 12 bases lying between them. Germline CDR1 and CDR2: MDHEN and SYDVKM. The CDR3 sequence is 15 residues long. DNA for the CDR3: TGTGCCAGCAGCCCCGGGATGACCTCTGGAAACACCATATATTTT. Amino acid sequence: CASSPGMTSGNTIYF. The full variable domain, rest sourced from reference TRBV28 and TRBJ1-3, is DVKVTQSSRYLVKRTGEKVFLECVQDMDHENMFWYRQDPGLGLRLIYFSYDVKMKEKGDIPEGYSVSREKKERFSLILESASTNQTSMYLCASSPGMTSGNTIYFGEGSWLTVV.